This T cell receptor (beta chain) was documented in a study of human T cells and chemical hapten exposure. TCRdb recomputed calls from the RACE reads with MiXCR, one row per CDR3 protein. The sample holds 340,000 or so distinct CDR3 sequences, under 9% seen once. The time point was: patch test 1, 2 weeks after DPC sensitization. Treatment indicated: therapeutic diphenylcyclopropenone sensitization with weekly scalp DPC. The clonotype comes from a woman between 18 and 30 years old with alopecia areata. Some clones in this sample may be carry-over from other donors' samples. Here the sequenced sample was whole blood, taken in connection with sensitization to the hapten diphenylcyclopropenone (DPC).

CDR3 DNA sequence: TGTGCCAGCAGTGCACTCCGACCGGACAGGGTAAGGCACGAGCAGTACTTC. Translating it yields CASSALRPDRVRHEQYF. The gene calls are TRBV6-1 and TRBJ2-7; 8 bases fit TRBD1. The junction had 16 bases not matched to a gene; V was cut back by 4 bases and J by 5 bases. CDR1 is MNHNS, CDR2 SASEGT, per germline. This CDR3 has 17 amino acids.